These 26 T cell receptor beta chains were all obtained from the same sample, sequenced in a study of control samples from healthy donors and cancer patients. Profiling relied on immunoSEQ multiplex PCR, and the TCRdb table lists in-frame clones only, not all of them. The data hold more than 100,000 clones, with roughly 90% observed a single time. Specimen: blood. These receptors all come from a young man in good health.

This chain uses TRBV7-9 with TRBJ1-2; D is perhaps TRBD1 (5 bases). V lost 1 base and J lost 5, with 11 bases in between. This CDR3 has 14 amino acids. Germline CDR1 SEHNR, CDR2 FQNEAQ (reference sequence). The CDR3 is CASSLVGVGYGYTF. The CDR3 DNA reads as TGTGCCAGCAGCTTAGTAGGGGTTGGATATGGCTACACCTTC.

The CDR3 is CAWSVGASNEKLFF. The CDR3 DNA is TGTGCCTGGAGTGTAGGGGCCTCTAATGAAAAACTGTTTTTT. The gene calls are TRBV30 and TRBJ1-4, with D perhaps matching TRBD1 (5 bases). Germline assignment: CDR1 GTSNPN and CDR2 SVGIG (reference sequence). The CDR3 extends over 14 amino acids. The V end was cut by 0 bases, the J end by 3 bases, with 8 bases between. Drawing the rest from reference TRBV30 and TRBJ1-4, the complete variable domain is SQTIHQWPATLVQPVGSPLSLECTVEGTSNPNLYWYRQAAGRGLQLLFYSVGIGQISSEVPQNLSASRPQDRQFILSSKKLLLSDSGFYLCAWSVGASNEKLFFGSGTQLSVL.

CDR3 sequence reads: CASSRAFSGNTIYF. The CDR3 DNA reads TGTGCCAGCAGCCGCGCGTTCTCTGGAAACACCATATATTTT. The chain employs TRBV14 and TRBJ1-3; no clear D gene. Per the germline V gene, CDR1 is SGHDN and CDR2 is FVKESK. The CDR3 loop spans 14 amino acids. V was pared by 4 bases and J by 0 bases, with 7 bases between.

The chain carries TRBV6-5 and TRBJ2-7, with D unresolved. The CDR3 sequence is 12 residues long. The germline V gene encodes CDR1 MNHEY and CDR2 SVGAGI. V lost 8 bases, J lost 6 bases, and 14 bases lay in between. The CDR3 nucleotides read TGTGCCAGCGCACACACCCGGCCCGAGCAGTACTTC. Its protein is CASAHTRPEQYF.

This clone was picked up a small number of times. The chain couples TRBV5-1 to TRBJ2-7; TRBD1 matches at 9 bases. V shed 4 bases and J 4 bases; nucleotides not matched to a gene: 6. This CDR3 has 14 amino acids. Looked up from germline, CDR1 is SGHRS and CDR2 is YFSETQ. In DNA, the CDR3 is TGCGCCAGCAGCAACGGACAGGGGACGTACGAGCAGTACTTC. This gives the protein CASSNGQGTYEQYF.

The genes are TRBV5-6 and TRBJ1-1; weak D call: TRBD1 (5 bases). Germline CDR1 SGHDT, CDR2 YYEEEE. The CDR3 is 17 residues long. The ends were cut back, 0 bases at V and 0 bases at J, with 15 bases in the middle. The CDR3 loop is CASSLDWGRVVNTEAFF. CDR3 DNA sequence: TGTGCCAGCAGCTTGGATTGGGGGAGGGTCGTGAACACTGAAGCTTTCTTT.

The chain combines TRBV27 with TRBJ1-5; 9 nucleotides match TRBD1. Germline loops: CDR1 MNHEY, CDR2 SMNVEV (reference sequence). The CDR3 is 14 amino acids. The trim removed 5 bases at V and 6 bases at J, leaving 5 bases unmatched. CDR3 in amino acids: CASSGTGRTQPQHF. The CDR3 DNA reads TGTGCCAGCAGTGGGACAGGGAGGACTCAGCCCCAGCATTTT.

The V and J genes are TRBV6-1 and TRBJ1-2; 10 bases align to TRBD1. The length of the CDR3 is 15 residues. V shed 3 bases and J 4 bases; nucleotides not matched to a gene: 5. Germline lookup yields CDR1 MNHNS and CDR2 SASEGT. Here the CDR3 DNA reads TGTGCCAGCAGTGAGCGGACAGGGGGAATCTATGGCTACACCTTC. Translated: CASSERTGGIYGYTF.

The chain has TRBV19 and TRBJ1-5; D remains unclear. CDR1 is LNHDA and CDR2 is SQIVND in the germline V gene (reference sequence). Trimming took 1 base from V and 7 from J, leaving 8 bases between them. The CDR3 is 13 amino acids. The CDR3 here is CASSIGGSQPQHF. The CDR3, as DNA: TGTGCCAGTAGTATAGGAGGGTCACAGCCCCAGCATTTT.

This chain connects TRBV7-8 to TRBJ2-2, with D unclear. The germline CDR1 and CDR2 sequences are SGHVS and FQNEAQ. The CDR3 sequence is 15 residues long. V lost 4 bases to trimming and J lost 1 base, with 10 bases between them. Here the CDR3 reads CASSSDIQNTGELFF. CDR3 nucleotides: TGTGCCAGCAGCTCCGACATACAGAACACCGGGGAGCTGTTTTTT.

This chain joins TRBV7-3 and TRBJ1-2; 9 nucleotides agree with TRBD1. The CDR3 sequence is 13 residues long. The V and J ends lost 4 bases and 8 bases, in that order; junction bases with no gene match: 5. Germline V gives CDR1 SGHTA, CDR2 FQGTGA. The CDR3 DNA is TGTGCCAGCAGCTCCCGGACAGGGGAGGGCTACACCTTC. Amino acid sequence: CASSSRTGEGYTF.

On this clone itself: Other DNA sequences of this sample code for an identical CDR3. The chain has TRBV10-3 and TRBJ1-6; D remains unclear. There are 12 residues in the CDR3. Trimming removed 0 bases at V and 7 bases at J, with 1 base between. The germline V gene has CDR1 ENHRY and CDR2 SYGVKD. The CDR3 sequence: CAISESNSPLHF. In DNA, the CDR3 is TGTGCCATCAGTGAGTCGAATTCACCCCTCCACTTT.

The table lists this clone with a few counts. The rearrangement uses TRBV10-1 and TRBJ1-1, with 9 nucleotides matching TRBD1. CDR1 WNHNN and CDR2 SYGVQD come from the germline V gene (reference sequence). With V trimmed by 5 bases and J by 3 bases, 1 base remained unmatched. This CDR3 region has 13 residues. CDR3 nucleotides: TGCGCCAGCAGTACAGGGGGCTACACTGAAGCTTTCTTT. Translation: CASSTGGYTEAFF.

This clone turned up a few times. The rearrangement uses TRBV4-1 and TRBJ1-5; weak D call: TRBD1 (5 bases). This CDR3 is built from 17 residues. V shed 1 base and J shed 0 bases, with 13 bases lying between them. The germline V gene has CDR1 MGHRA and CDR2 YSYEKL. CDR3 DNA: TGCGCCAGCAGCCAAGTAGACAGCAAGTATAGCAATCAGCCCCAGCATTTT. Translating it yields CASSQVDSKYSNQPQHF.

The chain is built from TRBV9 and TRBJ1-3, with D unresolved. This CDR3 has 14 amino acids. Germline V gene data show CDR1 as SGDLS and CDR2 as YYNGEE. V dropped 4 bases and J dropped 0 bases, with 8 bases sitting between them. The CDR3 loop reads CASSLKGSGNTIYF. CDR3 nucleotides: TGTGCCAGCAGCCTCAAGGGCTCTGGAAACACCATATATTTT.

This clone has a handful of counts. For the CDR3, the DNA is TGCGCCAGCAGCCAGGGGACTGGAGGGACTCAGCCCCAGCATTTT. Translation: CASSQGTGGTQPQHF. The chain joins TRBV4-1 to TRBJ1-5; possible D gene TRBD1, 5 bases. Germline V gene data show CDR1 as MGHRA and CDR2 as YSYEKL. The CDR3 consists of 15 residues. Trimming removed 3 bases at V and 6 bases at J, with 15 bases between.

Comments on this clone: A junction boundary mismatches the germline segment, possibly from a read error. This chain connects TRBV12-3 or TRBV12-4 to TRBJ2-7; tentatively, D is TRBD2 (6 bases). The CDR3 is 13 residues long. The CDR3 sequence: CASRFAGSYEQYF. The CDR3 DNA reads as TGTGCCAGCCGTTTCGCGGGGTCCTACGAGCAGTACTTC.

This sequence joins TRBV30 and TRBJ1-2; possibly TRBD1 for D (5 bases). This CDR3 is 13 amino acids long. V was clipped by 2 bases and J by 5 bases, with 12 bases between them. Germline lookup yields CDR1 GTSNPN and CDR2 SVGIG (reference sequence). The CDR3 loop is CAWSYGARYGYTF. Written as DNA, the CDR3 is TGTGCCTGGAGTTACGGGGCTAGGTATGGCTACACCTTC.

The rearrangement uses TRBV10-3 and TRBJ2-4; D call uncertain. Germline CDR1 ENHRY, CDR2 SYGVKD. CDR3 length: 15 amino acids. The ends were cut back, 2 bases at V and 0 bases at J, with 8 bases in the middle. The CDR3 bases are TGTGCCATCAGTGAGATCCCGGTAGCCAAAAACATTCAGTACTTC. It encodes CAISEIPVAKNIQYF.

CDR3 coding DNA: TGTGCCAGCAGCTTAGACCTGGGGGACAATGAGCAGTTCTTC. Protein sequence: CASSLDLGDNEQFF. The rearrangement joins TRBV7-2 to TRBJ2-1; D may match TRBD1 or TRBD2 (5 bases each). Trimming removed 1 base at V and 5 bases at J, with 9 bases between. Germline assignment: CDR1 SGHTA and CDR2 FQGNSA. The CDR3 covers 14 residues.

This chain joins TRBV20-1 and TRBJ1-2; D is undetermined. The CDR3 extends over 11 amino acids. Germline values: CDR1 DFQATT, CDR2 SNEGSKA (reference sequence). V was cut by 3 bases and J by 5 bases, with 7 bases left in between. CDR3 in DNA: TGCAGTGCTAGTACGGTTTATGGCTACACCTTC. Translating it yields CSASTVYGYTF.

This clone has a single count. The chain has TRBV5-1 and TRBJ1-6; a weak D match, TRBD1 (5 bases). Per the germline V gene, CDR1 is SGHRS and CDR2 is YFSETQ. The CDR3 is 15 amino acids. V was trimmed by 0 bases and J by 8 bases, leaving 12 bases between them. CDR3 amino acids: CASSLGFGGDSPLHF. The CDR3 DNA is TGCGCCAGCAGCTTGGGGTTTGGGGGGGATTCACCCCTCCACTTT.

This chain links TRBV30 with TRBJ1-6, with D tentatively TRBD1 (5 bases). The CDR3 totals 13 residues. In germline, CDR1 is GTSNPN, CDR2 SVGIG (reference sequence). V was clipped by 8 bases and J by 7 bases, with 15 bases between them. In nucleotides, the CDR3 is TGTGCCGGAACAGGAATGGTCAATTCACCCCTCCACTTT. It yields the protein CAGTGMVNSPLHF.

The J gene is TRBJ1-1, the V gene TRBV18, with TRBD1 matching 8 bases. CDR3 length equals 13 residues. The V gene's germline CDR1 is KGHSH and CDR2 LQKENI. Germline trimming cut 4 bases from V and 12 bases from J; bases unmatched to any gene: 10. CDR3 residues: CASSQGQVPGTFF. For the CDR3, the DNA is TGTGCCAGCTCACAGGGACAGGTCCCCGGAACTTTCTTT.

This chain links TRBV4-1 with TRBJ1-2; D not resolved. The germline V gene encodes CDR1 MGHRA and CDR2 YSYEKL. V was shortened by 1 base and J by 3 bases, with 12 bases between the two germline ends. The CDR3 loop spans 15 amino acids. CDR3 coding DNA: TGCGCCAGCAGCCAAGTCCCCCAGGCGCACTATGGCTACACCTTC. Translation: CASSQVPQAHYGYTF.

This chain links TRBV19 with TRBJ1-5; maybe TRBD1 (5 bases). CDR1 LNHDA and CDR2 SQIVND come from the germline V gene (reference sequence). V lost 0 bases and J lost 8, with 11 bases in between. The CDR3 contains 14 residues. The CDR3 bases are TGTGCCAGTAGTATAGACAGGGCGGCTGAGCCCCAGCATTTT. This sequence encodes CASSIDRAAEPQHF.